This record concerns one T cell receptor beta chain sequence. Its matching antigen is unknown. This specimen comes from a study of cytomegalovirus exposure and HLA in healthy donors. Study results and caveats: In a later analysis, the majority of CMV-associated beta chains seemingly showed HLA restriction. Among TCR beta chains, those listed as cytomegalovirus-associated numbered approximately 150. Links to common viral pathogens appeared, in a later analysis, for several of the most significant clusters. One later analysis reportedly identified an Asian-associated ancestry cluster that showed fewer N-insertions than the approximately 700-donor mean.

CDR3 length equals 16 residues. Germline loops: CDR1 MNHEY, CDR2 SVGAGI. V dropped 0 bases and J dropped 5 bases, with 11 bases sitting between them. PCR amplification relied on 60 Vbeta primers (plus 13 Jbeta primers). The repertoire was sequenced with immunoSEQ multiplex PCR; TCRdb's copy has only in-frame clones and lacks some. The sample carries 250,000 to 350,000 clones, 85% to 90% recorded once. The genes are TRBV6-5 and TRBJ1-6; D is uncertain. The TCR was taken from a woman aged 18 to 35 in good health and CMV-seronegative. The specimen sequenced was PBMCs. The CDR3 spells CASSYSSSPNNSPLHF. The CDR3 bases are TGTGCCAGCAGTTACTCGAGTAGCCCGAATAATTCACCCCTCCACTTT.